Detailed here is one T cell receptor beta chain. Its antigen is currently unknown. This record belongs to a study of cytomegalovirus exposure and HLA in healthy donors. For the study at large: HLA-typed donors were the source of approximately 80 million unique TCRs held in an early data release. Clustering assigned 81% of the 350 to 450 genotyped donors to the Caucasian-associated ancestry cluster.

Study results and caveats: Later findings reportedly placed an Asian-associated ancestry cluster below the roughly 700-donor mean for N-insertions.

Vbeta (60) and Jbeta (13) primers were used in the PCR. The repertoire was sequenced with immunoSEQ multiplex PCR; TCRdb's copy has only in-frame clones and lacks some. The table records some 140,000 clones, around 80% of them present only once. This receptor was obtained from a man aged 25 to 40 in good health and CMV-seropositive. The sample taken for sequencing was PBMCs.

As DNA, the CDR3 is TGTGCCAGCAGTTACAGGGGAAATGGCTACACCTTC. Residues: CASSYRGNGYTF. This chain links TRBV6-5 with TRBJ1-2; a possible D gene is TRBD1 (5 bases). The ends were cut back, 2 bases at V and 6 bases at J, with 7 bases in the middle. The CDR3 is made up of 12 amino acids. In germline, CDR1 is MNHEY, CDR2 SVGAGI.